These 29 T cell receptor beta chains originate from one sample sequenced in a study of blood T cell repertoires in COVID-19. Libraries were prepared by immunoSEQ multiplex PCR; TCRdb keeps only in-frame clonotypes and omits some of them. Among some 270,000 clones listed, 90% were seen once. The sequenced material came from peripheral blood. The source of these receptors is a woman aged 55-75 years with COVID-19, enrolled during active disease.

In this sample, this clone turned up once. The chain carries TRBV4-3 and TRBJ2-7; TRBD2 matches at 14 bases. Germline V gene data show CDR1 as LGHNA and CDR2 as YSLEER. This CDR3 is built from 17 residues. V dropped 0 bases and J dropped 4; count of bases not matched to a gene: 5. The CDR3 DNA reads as TGCGCCAGCAGCCAAGATTGGGGACTAGCGGGGGTGTACGAGCAGTACTTC. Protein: CASSQDWGLAGVYEQYF.

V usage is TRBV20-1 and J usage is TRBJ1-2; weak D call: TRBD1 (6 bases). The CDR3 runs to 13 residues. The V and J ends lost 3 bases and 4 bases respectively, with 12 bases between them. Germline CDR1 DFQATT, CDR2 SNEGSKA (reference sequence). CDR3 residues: CSASVGAGYGYTF. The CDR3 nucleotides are TGCAGTGCTAGTGTGGGGGCAGGCTATGGCTACACCTTC.

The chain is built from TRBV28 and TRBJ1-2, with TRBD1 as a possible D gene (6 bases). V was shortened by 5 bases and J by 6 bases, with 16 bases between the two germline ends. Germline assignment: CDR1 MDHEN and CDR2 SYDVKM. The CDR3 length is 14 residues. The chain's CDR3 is CASSPLRDNDGYTF. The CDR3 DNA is TGTGCCAGCAGTCCACTACGGGACAACGATGGCTACACCTTC.

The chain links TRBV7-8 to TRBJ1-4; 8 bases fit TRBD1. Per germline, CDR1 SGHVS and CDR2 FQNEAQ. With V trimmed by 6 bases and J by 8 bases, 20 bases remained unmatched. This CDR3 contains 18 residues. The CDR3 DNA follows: TGTGCCAGCAGTGAAAGGACAGGGTCGAAGGGACTAAGGGAAAAACTGTTTTTT. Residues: CASSERTGSKGLREKLFF.

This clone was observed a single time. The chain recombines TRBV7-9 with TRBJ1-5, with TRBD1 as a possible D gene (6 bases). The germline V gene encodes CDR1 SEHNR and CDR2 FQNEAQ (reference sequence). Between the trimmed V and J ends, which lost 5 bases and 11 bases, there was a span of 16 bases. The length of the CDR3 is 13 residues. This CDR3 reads CASSPNIEGAQHF. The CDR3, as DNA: TGTGCCAGCAGCCCCAATATTGAGGGGGCCCAGCATTTT.

CDR3 region: CASTYYGYNYGYTF. CDR3 coding DNA: TGTGCCAGCACTTACTACGGTTATAACTATGGCTACACCTTC. This chain connects TRBV7-2 to TRBJ1-2; D is unclear. This CDR3 is built from 14 residues. Trimming cost V 7 bases and J 1 base, with 13 bases left between them. Per the germline V gene, CDR1 is SGHTA and CDR2 is FQGNSA. The full variable domain, its missing parts supplied by reference TRBV7-2 and TRBJ1-2, is GAGVSQSPSNKVTEKGKDVELRCDPISGHTALYWYRQSLGQGLEFLIYFQGNSAPDKSGLPSDRFSAERTGGSVSTLTIQRTQQEDSAVYLCASTYYGYNYGYTFGSGTRLTVV.

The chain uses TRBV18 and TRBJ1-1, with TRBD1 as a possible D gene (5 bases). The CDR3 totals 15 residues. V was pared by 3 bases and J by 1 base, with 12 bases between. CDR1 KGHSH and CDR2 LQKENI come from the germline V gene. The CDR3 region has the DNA TGTGCCAGCTCACCTAACGGGGGAGAGAACACTGAAGCTTTCTTT. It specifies CASSPNGGENTEAFF.

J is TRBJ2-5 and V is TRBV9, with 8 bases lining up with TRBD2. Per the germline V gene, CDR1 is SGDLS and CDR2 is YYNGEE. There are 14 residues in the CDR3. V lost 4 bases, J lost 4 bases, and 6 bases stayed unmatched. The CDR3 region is CASSTTGGRETQYF. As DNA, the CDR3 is TGTGCCAGCAGCACCACGGGGGGGAGAGAGACCCAGTACTTC.

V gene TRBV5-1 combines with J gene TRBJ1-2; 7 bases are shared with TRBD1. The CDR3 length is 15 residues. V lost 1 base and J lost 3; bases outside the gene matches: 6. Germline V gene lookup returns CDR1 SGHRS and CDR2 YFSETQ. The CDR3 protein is CASSLRGQADYGYTF. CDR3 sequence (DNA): TGCGCCAGCAGCTTGAGGGGGCAAGCGGACTATGGCTACACCTTC.

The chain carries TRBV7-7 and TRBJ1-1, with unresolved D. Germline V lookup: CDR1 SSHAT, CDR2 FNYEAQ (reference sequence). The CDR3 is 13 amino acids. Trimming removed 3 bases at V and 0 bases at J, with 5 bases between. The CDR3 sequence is CASSFQVNTEAFF. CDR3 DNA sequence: TGTGCCAGCAGCTTTCAGGTGAACACTGAAGCTTTCTTT.

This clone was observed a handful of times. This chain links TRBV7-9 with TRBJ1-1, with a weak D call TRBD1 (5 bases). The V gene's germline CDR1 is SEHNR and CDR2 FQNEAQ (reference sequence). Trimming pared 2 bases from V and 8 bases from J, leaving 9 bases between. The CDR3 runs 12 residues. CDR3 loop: CASSLRDSEAFF. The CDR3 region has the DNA TGTGCCAGCAGCTTAAGAGACAGCGAAGCTTTCTTT.

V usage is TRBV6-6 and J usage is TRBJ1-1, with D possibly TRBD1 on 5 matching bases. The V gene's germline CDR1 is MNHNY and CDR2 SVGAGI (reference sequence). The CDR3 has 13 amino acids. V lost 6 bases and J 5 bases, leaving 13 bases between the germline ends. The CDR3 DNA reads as TGTGCCAGCAGCCCGACAGATTGGACTGAAGCTTTCTTT. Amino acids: CASSPTDWTEAFF.

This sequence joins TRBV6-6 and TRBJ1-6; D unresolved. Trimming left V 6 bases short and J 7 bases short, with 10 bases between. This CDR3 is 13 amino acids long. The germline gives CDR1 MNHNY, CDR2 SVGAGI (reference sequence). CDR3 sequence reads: CASRPGTNSPLHF. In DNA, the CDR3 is TGTGCCAGCAGGCCGGGAACAAATTCACCCCTCCACTTT.

Written as DNA, the CDR3 is TGTGCCAGCAGCCAGGTTCGGGGGAACGAGCAGTACTTC. It encodes CASSQVRGNEQYF. The rearrangement joins TRBV3-1 (or the pseudogene TRBV3-2) to TRBJ2-7; perhaps TRBD2 as D (6 bases). The CDR3 contains 13 residues. The germline gives CDR1 LGHDT, CDR2 YNNKEL (reference sequence). Trimming shortened V by 3 bases and J by 5 bases, and 11 bases separated the two germline ends.

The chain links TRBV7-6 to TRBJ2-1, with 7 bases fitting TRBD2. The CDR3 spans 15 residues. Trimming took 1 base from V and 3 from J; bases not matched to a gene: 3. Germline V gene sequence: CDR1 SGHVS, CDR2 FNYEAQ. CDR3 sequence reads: CASSLGRDYYNEQFF. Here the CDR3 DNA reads TGTGCCAGCAGCTTAGGACGGGACTACTACAATGAGCAGTTCTTC.

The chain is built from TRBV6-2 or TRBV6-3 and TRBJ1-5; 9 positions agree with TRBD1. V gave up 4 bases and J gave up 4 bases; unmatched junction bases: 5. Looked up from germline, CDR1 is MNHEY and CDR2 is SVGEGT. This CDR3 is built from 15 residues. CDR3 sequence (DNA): TGTGCCAGCAGTTGGGCCGGGACAGGGAATCAGCCCCAGCATTTT. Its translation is CASSWAGTGNQPQHF.

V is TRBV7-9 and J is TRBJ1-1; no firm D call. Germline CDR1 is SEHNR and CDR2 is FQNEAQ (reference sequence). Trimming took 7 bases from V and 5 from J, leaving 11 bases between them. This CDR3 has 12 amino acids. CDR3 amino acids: CASNLGGTEAFF. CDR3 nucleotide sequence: TGTGCCAGCAACCTAGGAGGAACTGAAGCTTTCTTT.

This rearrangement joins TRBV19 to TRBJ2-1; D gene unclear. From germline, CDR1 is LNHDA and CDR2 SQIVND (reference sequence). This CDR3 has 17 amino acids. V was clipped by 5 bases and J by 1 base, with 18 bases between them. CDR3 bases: TGTGCCAGTAGTCCTAGAGGAGTCCTGGTATCCTACAATGAGCAGTTCTTC. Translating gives CASSPRGVLVSYNEQFF. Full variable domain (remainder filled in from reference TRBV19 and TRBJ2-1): DGGITQSPKYLFRKEGQNVTLSCEQNLNHDAMYWYRQDPGQGLRLIYYSQIVNDFQKGDIAEGYSVSREKKESFPLTVTSAQKNPTAFYLCASSPRGVLVSYNEQFFGPGTRLTVL.

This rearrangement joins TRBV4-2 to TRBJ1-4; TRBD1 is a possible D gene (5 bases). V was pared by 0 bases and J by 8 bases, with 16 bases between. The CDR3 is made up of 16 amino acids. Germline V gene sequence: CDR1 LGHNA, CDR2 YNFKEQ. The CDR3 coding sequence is TGTGCCAGCAGCCAAGAGGAGGGGTTGTTGGGGGAAAAACTGTTTTTT. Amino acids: CASSQEEGLLGEKLFF.

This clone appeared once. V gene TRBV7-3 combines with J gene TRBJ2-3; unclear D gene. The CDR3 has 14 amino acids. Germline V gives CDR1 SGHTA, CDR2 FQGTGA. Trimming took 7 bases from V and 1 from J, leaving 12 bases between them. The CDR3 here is CASKAVPGTDTQYF. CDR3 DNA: TGTGCCAGCAAAGCTGTGCCGGGCACAGATACGCAGTATTTT.

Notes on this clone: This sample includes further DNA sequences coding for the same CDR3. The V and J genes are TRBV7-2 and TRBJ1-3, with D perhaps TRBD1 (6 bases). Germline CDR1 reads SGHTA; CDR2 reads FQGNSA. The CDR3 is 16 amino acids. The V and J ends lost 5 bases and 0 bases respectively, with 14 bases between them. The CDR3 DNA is TGTGCCAGCAGCACTCGTCAGGGGAACTCTGGAAACACCATATATTTT. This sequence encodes CASSTRQGNSGNTIYF. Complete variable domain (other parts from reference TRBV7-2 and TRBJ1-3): GAGVSQSPSNKVTEKGKDVELRCDPISGHTALYWYRQSLGQGLEFLIYFQGNSAPDKSGLPSDRFSAERTGGSVSTLTIQRTQQEDSAVYLCASSTRQGNSGNTIYFGEGSWLTVV.

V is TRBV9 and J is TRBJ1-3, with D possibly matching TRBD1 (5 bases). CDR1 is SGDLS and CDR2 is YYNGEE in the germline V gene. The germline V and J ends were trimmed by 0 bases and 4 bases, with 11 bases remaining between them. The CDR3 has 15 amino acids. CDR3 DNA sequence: TGTGCCAGCAGCGTAGAAGGGGATGGAGGAAACACCATATATTTT. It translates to CASSVEGDGGNTIYF.

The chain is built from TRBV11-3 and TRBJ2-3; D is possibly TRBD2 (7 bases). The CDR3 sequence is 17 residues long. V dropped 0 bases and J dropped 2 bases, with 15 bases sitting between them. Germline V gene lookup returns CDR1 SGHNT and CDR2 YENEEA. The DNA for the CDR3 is TGTGCCAGCAGCTTAGAAGGGAGGGGGGCCGCCACAGATACGCAGTATTTT. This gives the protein CASSLEGRGAATDTQYF.

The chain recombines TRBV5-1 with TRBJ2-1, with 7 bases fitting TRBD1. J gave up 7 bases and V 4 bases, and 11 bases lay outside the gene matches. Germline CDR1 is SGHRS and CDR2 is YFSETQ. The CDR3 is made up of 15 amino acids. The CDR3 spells CASSATGDPLNEQFF. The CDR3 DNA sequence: TGCGCCAGCAGCGCCACAGGGGATCCGTTGAATGAGCAGTTCTTC.

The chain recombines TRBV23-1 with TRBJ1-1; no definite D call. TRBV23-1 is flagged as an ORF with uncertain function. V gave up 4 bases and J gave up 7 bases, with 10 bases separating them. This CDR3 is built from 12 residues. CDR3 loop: CASSPHFGEAFF. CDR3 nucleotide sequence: TGCGCCAGCAGTCCCCACTTTGGTGAAGCTTTCTTT.

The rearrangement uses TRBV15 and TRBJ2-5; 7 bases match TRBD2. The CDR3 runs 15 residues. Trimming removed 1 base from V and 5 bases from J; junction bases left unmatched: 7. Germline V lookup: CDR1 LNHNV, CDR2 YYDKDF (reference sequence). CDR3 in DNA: TGTGCCACCAGCAGAGCGTCCGGGGGAGGGGAGACCCAGTACTTC. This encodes CATSRASGGGETQYF. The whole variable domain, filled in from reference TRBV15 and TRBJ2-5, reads DAMVIQNPRYQVTQFGKPVTLSCSQTLNHNVMYWYQQKSSQAPKLLFHYYDKDFNNEADTPDNFQSRRPNTSFCFLDIRSPGLGDTAMYLCATSRASGGGETQYFGPGTRLLVL.

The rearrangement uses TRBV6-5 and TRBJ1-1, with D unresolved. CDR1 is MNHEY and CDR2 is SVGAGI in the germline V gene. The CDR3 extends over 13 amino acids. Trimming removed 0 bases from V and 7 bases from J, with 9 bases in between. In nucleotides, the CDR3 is TGTGCCAGCAGTTACTCTTCAGGCCTTGAAGCTTTCTTT. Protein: CASSYSSGLEAFF.

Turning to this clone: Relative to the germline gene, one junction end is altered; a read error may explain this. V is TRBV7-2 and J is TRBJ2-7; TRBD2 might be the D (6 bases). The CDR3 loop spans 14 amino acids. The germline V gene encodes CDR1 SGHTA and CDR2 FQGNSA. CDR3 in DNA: TGTGCCAGCAGCCTAGCTAGCGCCTCCTACGAGCAGTACTTC. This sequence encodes CASSLASASYEQYF. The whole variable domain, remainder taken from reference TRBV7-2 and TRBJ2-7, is GAGVSQSPSNKVTEKGKDVELRCDPISGHTALYWYRQSLGQGLEFLIYFQGNSAPDKSGLPSDRFSAERTGGSVSTLTIQRTQQEDSAVYLCASSLASASYEQYFGPGTRLTVT.

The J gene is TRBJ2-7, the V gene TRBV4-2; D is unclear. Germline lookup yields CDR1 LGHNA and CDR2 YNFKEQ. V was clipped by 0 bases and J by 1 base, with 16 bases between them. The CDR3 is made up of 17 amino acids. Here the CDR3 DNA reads TGTGCCAGCAGCCAAGAACGTGAGGTGCTTCTATCCTACGAGCAGTACTTC. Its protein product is CASSQEREVLLSYEQYF.